This TCR beta chain emerged from a study of T cell repertoires in cytomegalovirus infection. Study as a whole: Signatures in public TCR beta sequences pointed to both CMV infection and matching HLA type. Whole-study findings and limits: Summed public TCR beta family frequency identified CMV carriers bearing the relevant HLA. The ex vivo response showed dominance by HLA-C-restricted CMV-specific TCR beta clonotypes.

Each CDR3 protein gets one entry after TCRdb re-called the reads with MiXCR. The sample lists around 740,000 distinct CDR3 sequences, roughly a third seen once, with 2.5% to 3.5% in the top ten. The germline V gene encodes CDR1 LNHDA and CDR2 SQIVND (reference sequence). This CDR3 has 16 residues. Trimming left V 9 bases short and J 0 bases short, with 18 bases between. This clonotype occurred a few times. The antigen is not known. The sequenced sample was PBMCs. The rearrangement links TRBV19 to TRBJ2-1, with D perhaps TRBD2 (6 bases). The source is a human donor in good health (CMV status not recorded). Some clones in this sample may be carry-over from other donors' samples. CDR3 nucleotide sequence: TGTGCCAGCCAGCCATTGGACGGGAGCTCCTACAATGAGCAGTTCTTC. It encodes CASQPLDGSSYNEQFF.